A selection of T cell receptor beta chains follows, all from one sample in a study of T cell responses to AZD1222 COVID-19 vaccine. TCRdb's table, derived via immunoSEQ multiplex PCR, lists solely in-frame clones and lacks some. The data contain 130,000 to 150,000 clones, approximately 78% of them seen just once; the ten biggest clones take up around 4.1%. Sample: peripheral blood, taken on day 0 of MenACWY control vaccination. These receptors were collected from an adult in good health. CDR3s include the opening cysteine and the closing phenylalanine or tryptophan. D genes are given only for firm matches. The size of a clone is reported for some rows only, either as once, few or many, or as a class for expanded clones.

clone_size | d_call | j_call | v_call | cdr3_nt | cdr3_aa
. | . | TRBJ2-7 | TRBV27 | TGTGCCAGCAGTCCCCTGGCAGGCCGGGGCTACGAGCAGTACTTC | CASSPLAGRGYEQYF
. | . | TRBJ2-6 | TRBV19 | TGTGCCACCACGGGACGGTTCGACTCTGGGGCCAACGTCCTGACTTTC | CATTGRFDSGANVLTF
. | TRBD2 | TRBJ2-1 | TRBV27 | TGTGCCAGCTCCAAGGAGCAAGCGGGGAGGTACAATGAGCAGTTCTTC | CASSKEQAGRYNEQFF
. | . | TRBJ2-2 | TRBV11-2 | TGTGCCAGCAGCTGGGGTAGGGTGACCACCGGGGAGCTGTTTTTT | CASSWGRVTTGELFF
. | . | TRBJ2-2 | TRBV11-3 | TGTGCCAGCAGTCCCTTCCAGGGTACCGGGGAGCTGTTTTTT | CASSPFQGTGELFF
few | . | TRBJ1-6 | TRBV7-3 | TGTGCCAGCAGCTTAAGAGGCAGGGGTAATTCACCCCTCCACTTT | CASSLRGRGNSPLHF
. | TRBD2 | TRBJ2-3 | TRBV6-2/TRBV6-3 | TGTGCCAGCAGCCTCTTCGGAAGGACTAGCGGGGGGGCCGCAGATACGCAGTATTTT | CASSLFGRTSGGAADTQYF
once | . | TRBJ1-5 | TRBV7-2 | TGTGCCAGCAGCTTAGCTTCGAATCAGCCCCAGCATTTT | CASSLASNQPQHF
. | TRBD1 | TRBJ2-5 | TRBV19 | TGTGCCAGTAGTATGTGGGACAGGGAAGAGACCCAGTACTTC | CASSMWDREETQYF
. | TRBD2 | TRBJ2-5 | TRBV7-9 | TGTGCCAGCAGCTTAGCGGGGGGGAAGGAGACCCAGTACTTC | CASSLAGGKETQYF